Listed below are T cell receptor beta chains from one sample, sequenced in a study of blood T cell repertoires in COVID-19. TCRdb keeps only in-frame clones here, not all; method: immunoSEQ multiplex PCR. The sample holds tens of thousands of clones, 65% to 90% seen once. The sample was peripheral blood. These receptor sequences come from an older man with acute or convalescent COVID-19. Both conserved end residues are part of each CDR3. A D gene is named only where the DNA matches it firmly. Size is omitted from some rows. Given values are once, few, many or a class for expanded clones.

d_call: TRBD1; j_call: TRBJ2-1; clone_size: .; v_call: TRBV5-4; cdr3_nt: TGTGCCAGCAGCTTGGGGACAGGCTCCTACAATGAGCAGTTCTTC; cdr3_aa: CASSLGTGSYNEQFF
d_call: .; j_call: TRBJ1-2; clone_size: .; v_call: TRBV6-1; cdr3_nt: TGTGCCAGCAGTGAACAGACAGCTAACTATGGCTACACCTTC; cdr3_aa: CASSEQTANYGYTF
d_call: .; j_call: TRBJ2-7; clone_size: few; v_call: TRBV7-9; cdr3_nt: TGTGCCAGCAGCAGGACACGATCAGAGCAGTACTTC; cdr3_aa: CASSRTRSEQYF
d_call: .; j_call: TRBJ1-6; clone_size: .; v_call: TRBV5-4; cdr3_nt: TGTGCCAGCAGCTTCACCCGACAGCGAAGCTCCTATAATTCACCCCTCCACTTT; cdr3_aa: CASSFTRQRSSYNSPLHF
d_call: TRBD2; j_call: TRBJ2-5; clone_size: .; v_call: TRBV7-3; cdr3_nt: TGTGCCAGCAGTGAGCGCCCGGGACTAGCGGGAGGAGAGACCCAGTACTTC; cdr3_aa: CASSERPGLAGGETQYF
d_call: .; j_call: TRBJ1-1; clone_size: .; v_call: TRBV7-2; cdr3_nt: TGTGCCAGCAAGCGGCCGCCGGGGATGAACACTGAAGCTTTCTTT; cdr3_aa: CASKRPPGMNTEAFF
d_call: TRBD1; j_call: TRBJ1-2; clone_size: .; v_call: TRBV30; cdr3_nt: TGTGCCTGGAGTCTCGGGACAGGCCAAGGGGTTTATGGCTACACCTTC; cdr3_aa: CAWSLGTGQGVYGYTF
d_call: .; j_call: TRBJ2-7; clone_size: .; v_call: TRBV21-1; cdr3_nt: TGTGCCAGCAGCAAACATGGCACAGGGATTAACTACGAGCAGTACTTC; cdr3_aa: CASSKHGTGINYEQYF
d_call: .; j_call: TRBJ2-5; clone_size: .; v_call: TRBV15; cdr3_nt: TGTGCCACCAGCAGAGACCAACAGGGAATAGAAGAGACCCAGTACTTC; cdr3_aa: CATSRDQQGIEETQYF
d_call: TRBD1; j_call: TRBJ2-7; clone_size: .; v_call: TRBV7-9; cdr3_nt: TGTGCCAGCAGCAGTTACAGGGGTTACGACGACGAGCAGTACTTC; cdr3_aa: CASSSYRGYDDEQYF
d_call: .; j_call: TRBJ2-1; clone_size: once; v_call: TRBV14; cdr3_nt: TGTGCCAGCAGCCAACGGGTCGACAGAAACGAGCAGTTCTTC; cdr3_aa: CASSQRVDRNEQFF